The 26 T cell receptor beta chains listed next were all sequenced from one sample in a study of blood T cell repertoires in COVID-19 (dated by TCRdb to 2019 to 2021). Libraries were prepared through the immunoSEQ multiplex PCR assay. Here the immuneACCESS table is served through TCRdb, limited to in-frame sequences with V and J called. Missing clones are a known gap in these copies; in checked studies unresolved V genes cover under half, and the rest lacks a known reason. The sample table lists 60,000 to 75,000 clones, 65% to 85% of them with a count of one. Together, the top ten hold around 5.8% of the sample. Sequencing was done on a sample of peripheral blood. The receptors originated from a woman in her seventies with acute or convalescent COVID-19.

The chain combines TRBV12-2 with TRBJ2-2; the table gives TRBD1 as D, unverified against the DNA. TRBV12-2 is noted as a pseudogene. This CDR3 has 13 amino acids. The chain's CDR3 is CASRGDRAGELFF. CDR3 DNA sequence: TGTGCAAGTCGCGGTGACAGGGCCGGGGAGCTGTTTTTT.

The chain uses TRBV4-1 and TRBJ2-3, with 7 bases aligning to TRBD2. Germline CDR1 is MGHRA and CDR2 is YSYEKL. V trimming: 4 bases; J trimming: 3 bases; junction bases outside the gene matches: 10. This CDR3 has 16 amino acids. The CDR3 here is CASSLGQRGATDTQYF. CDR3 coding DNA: TGCGCCAGCAGCCTGGGGCAGCGGGGTGCAACAGATACGCAGTATTTT.

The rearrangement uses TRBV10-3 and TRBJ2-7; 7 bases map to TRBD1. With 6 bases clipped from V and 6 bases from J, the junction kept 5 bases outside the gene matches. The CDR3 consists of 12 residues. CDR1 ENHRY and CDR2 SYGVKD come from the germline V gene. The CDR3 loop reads CAIRTQGSEQYF. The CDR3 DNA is TGTGCCATCAGGACACAGGGGAGCGAGCAGTACTTC.

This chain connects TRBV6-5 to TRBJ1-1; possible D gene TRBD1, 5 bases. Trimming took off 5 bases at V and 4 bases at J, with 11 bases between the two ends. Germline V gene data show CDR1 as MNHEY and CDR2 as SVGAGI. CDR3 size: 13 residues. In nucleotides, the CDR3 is TGTGCCAGCAGTAGGGTGGGGCCCACTGAAGCTTTCTTT. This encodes CASSRVGPTEAFF.

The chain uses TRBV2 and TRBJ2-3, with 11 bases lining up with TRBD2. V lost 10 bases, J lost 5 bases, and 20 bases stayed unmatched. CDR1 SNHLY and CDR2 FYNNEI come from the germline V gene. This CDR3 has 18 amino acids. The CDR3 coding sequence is TGTGCCACTACGGGAATTACTAGCGGGGGACGACTTCAAGATACGCAGTATTTT. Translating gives CATTGITSGGRLQDTQYF.

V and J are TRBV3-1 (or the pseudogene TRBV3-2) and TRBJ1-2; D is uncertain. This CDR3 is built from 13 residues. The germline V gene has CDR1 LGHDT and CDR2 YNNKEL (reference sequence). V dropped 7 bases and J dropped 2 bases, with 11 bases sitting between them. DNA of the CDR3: TGTGCCAGCAACAACAGACGGAACTATGGCTACACCTTC. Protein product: CASNNRRNYGYTF.

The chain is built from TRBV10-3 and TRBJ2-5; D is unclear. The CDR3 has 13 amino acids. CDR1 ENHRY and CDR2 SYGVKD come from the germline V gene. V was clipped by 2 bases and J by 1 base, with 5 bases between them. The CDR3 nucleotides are TGTGCCATCAGTGAGACCGGCCAAGAGACCCAGTACTTC. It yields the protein CAISETGQETQYF.

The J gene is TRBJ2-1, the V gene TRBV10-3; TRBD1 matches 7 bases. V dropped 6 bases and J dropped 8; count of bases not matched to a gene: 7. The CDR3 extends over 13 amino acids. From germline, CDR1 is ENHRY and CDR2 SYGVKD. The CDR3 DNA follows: TGTGCCATCAGGCAGACAGGGATGGATGAGCAGTTCTTC. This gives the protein CAIRQTGMDEQFF.

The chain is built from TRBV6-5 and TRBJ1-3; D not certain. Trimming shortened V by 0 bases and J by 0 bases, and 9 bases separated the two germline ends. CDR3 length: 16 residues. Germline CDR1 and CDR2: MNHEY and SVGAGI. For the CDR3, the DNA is TGTGCCAGCAGTTACTCCCTGGCAAGCTCTGGAAACACCATATATTTT. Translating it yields CASSYSLASSGNTIYF.

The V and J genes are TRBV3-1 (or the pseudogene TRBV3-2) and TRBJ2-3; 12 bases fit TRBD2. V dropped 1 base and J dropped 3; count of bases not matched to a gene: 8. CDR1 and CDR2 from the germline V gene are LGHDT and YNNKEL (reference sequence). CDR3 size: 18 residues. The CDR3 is CASSQAGLAGGPTDTQYF. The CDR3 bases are TGTGCCAGCAGCCAAGCGGGCCTAGCGGGGGGGCCAACAGATACGCAGTATTTT.

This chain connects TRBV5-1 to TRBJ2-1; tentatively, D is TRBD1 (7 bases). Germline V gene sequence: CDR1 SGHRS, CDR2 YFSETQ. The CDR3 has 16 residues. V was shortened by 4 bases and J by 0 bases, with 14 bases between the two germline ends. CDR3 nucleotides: TGCGCCAGCAGCCTCGACCAGGGGGGCTCCTACAATGAGCAGTTCTTC. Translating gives CASSLDQGGSYNEQFF.

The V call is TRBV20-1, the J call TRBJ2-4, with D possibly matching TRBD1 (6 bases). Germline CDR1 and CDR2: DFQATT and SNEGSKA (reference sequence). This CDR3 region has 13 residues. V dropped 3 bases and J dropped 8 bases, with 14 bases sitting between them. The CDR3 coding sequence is TGCAGTGCTAGTTGGCAGGGGTTGGACATTCAGTACTTC. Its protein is CSASWQGLDIQYF.

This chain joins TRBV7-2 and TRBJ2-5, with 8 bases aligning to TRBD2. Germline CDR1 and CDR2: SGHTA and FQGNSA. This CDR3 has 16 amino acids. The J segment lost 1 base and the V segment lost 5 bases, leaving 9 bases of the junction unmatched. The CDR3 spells CASSPTHGGAQETQYF. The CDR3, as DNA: TGTGCCAGCAGCCCGACTCACGGGGGGGCCCAAGAGACCCAGTACTTC.

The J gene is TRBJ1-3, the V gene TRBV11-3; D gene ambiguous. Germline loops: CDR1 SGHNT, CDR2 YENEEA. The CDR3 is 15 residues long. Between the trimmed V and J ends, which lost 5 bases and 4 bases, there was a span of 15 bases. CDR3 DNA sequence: TGTGCCAGCAGCCCCCGGACTCCTCGGGGAAACACCATATATTTT. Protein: CASSPRTPRGNTIYF.

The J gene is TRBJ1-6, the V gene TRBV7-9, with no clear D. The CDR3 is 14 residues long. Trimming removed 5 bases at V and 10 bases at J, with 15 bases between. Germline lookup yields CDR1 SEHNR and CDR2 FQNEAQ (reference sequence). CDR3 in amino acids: CASSADPGESPLHF. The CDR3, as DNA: TGTGCCAGCAGCGCGGACCCGGGAGAGTCACCCCTCCACTTT. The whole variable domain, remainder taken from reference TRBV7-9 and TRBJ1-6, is DTGVSQNPRHKITKRGQNVTFRCDPISEHNRLYWYRQTLGQGPEFLTYFQNEAQLEKSRLLSDRFSAERPKGSFSTLEIQRTEQGDSAMYLCASSADPGESPLHFGNGTRLTVT.

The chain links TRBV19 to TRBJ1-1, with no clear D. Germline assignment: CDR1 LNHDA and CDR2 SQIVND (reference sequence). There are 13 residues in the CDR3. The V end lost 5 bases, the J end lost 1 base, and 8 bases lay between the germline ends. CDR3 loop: CASSYTANTEAFF. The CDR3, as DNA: TGTGCCAGTAGTTATACAGCGAACACTGAAGCTTTCTTT. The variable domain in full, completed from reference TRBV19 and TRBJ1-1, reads DGGITQSPKYLFRKEGQNVTLSCEQNLNHDAMYWYRQDPGQGLRLIYYSQIVNDFQKGDIAEGYSVSREKKESFPLTVTSAQKNPTAFYLCASSYTANTEAFFGQGTRLTVV.

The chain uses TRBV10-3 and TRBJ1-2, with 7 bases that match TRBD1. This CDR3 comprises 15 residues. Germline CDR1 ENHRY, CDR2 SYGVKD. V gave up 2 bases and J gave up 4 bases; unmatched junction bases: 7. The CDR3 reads CAISEPYGTAYGYTF. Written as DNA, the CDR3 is TGTGCCATCAGTGAGCCCTACGGGACAGCCTATGGCTACACCTTC.

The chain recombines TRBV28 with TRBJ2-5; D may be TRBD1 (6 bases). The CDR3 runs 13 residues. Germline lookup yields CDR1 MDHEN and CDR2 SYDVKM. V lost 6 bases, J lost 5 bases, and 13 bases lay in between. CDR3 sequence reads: CASSSQGRETQYF. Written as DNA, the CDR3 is TGTGCCAGCAGCTCACAGGGCCGGGAGACCCAGTACTTC.

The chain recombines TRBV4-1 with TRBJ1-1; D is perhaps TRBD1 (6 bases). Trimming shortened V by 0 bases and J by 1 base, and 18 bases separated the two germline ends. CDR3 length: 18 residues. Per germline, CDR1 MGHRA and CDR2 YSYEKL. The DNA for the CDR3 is TGCGCCAGCAGCCAAGATCGTGGTATGCGGGGGCCGAACACTGAAGCTTTCTTT. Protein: CASSQDRGMRGPNTEAFF.

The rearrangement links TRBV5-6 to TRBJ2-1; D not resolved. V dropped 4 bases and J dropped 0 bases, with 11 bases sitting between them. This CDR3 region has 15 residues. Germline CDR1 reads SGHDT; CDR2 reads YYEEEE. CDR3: CASSPTLSSYNEQFF. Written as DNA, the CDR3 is TGTGCCAGCAGCCCAACCTTGAGCTCCTACAATGAGCAGTTCTTC.

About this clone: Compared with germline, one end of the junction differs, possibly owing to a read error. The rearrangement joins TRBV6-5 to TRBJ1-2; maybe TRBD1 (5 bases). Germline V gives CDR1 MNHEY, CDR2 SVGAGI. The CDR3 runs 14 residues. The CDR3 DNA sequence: TGTGCCAGCAGTTATCCCCAGGGTTACTATGGTTACACCTTC. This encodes CASSYPQGYYGYTF.

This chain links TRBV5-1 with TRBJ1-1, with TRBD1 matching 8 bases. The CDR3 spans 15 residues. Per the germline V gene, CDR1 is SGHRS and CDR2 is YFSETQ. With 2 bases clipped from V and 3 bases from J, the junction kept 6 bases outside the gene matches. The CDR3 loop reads CASSFGQGGDTEAFF. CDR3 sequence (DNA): TGCGCCAGCAGCTTTGGACAGGGAGGAGACACTGAAGCTTTCTTT.

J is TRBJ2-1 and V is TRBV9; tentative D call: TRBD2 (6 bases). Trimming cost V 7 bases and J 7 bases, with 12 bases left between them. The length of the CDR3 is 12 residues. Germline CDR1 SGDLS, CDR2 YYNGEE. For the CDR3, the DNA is TGTGCCAGCTCCGCGGAGGGTAATGAGCAGTTCTTC. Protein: CASSAEGNEQFF.

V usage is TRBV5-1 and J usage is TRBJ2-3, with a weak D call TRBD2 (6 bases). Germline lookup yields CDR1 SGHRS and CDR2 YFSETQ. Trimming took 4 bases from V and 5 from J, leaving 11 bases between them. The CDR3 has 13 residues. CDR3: CASSPAGIDTQYF. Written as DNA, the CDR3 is TGCGCCAGCAGCCCGGCGGGGATAGATACGCAGTATTTT.

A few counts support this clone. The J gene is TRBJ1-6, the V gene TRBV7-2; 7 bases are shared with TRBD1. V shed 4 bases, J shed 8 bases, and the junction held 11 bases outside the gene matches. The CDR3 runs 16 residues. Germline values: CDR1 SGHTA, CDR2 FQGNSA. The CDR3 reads CASSYQGGQQHSPLHF. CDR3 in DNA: TGTGCCAGCAGCTACCAAGGGGGCCAGCAACATTCACCCCTCCACTTT.

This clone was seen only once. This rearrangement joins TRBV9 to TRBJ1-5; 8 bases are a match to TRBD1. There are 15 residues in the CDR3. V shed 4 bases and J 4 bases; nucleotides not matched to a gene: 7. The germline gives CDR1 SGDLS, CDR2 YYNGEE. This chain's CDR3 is CASSPGQGMNQPQHF. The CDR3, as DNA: TGTGCCAGCAGCCCAGGACAGGGCATGAATCAGCCCCAGCATTTT. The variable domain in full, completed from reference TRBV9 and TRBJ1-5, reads DSGVTQTPKHLITATGQRVTLRCSPRSGDLSVYWYQQSLDQGLQFLIQYYNGEERAKGNILERFSAQQFPDLHSELNLSSLELGDSALYFCASSPGQGMNQPQHFGDGTRLSIL.